The source of this T cell receptor (beta chain) is a study of neurological immune-mediated disorders. cDNA was made by 5'RACE with 10-nucleotide random UMIs. Using its own MiXCR run on the 5' RACE reads, TCRdb lists one record per CDR3 protein. The table lists some 77,000 distinct CDR3 sequences, about 9.4% of them singletons. Many counts were recorded for this clonotype. This TCR was sampled from a man aged 45-65 years in good health. What was sequenced was PBMCs.

CDR3 sequence reads: CASTQTASYNSPLHF. In nucleotides, the CDR3 is TGTGCCAGCACCCAGACAGCCTCCTATAATTCACCCCTCCACTTT. The chain uses TRBV28 and TRBJ1-6, with D maybe TRBD1 (5 bases). The CDR3 sequence is 15 residues long. V lost 7 bases to trimming and J lost 0 bases, with 10 bases between them. Per germline, CDR1 MDHEN and CDR2 SYDVKM. Based on the CDR3 plus reference TRBV28 and TRBJ1-6, the full variable domain is DVKVTQSSRYLVKRTGEKVFLECVQDMDHENMFWYRQDPGLGLRLIYFSYDVKMKEKGDIPEGYSVSREKKERFSLILESASTNQTSMYLCASTQTASYNSPLHFGNGTRLTVT.